A selection of T cell receptor beta chains follows, all from one sample in a study of PD-1 blockade in mismatch repair-deficient tumors. Sequencing was performed with immunoSEQ multiplex PCR; in TCRdb, only in-frame clones are kept and a portion is missing. The data contain 39,000 or so clones, roughly 83% of them singletons. The starting material was PBMCs, obtained approximately 41 weeks after starting pembrolizumab. The receptor set was obtained from an adult with mismatch repair-deficient cancer. Both conserved end residues are part of each CDR3. The D gene is left open where the match is weak. A row's size may be missing; if present it is once, few, many or a size class.

>-|TRBV7-7|TRBJ2-3|-
CASSLDAGTDTQYF
TGTGCCAGCAGCTTAGATGCAGGGACAGATACGCAGTATTTT
>-|TRBV27|TRBJ2-7|-
CASSFDPQDGYYEQYF
TGTGCCAGCAGTTTTGATCCACAGGACGGATACTACGAGCAGTACTTC
>TRBD2|TRBV18|TRBJ2-3|-
CASSQDGRAAATDTQYF
TGTGCCAGCTCACAGGACGGGAGGGCCGCAGCCACAGATACGCAGTATTTT
>TRBD2|TRBV28|TRBJ2-7|few
CASSSPGGRVYEQYF
TGTGCCAGCAGTTCCCCCGGCGGGAGAGTATACGAGCAGTACTTC
>TRBD2|TRBV7-8|TRBJ2-1|-
CASSGRDMWSSYNEQFF
TGTGCCTCTAGCGGGAGGGACATGTGGAGCTCCTACAATGAGCAGTTCTTC
>TRBD2|TRBV28|TRBJ2-3|once
CASSPLGGKYTQYF
TGTGCCAGCAGTCCCTTGGGAGGGAAATATACGCAGTATTTT
>-|TRBV5-1|TRBJ2-7|-
CASSSAYEQYF
TGCGCCAGCAGTTCGGCCTACGAGCAGTACTTC
>-|TRBV5-1|TRBJ2-7|-
CASSLVGGEQYF
TGCGCCAGCAGCTTGGTCGGGGGCGAGCAGTACTTC
>-|TRBV11-2|TRBJ2-3|-
CASSSRQMLLDTQYF
TGTGCCAGCAGCTCGAGACAGATGCTTCTTGATACGCAGTATTTT
>-|TRBV7-8|TRBJ1-5|few
CASSPDRDQPQHF
TGTGCCAGCAGCCCCGACAGAGATCAGCCCCAGCATTTT
>-|TRBV28|TRBJ2-7|-
CASSFPTGDYEQYF
TGTGCCAGCAGTTTCCCCACAGGAGACTACGAGCAGTACTTC
>TRBD2|TRBV5-5|TRBJ2-7|-
CASSTTSQGLAFYEQYF
TGTGCCAGCAGCACCACCAGCCAGGGACTAGCGTTCTACGAGCAGTACTTC
>TRBD2|TRBV15|TRBJ2-1|-
CATSSGSGRPTYNEQFF
TGTGCCACCAGCAGTGGTAGCGGGAGGCCAACTTACAATGAGCAGTTCTTC
>TRBD1|TRBV6-1|TRBJ2-3|-
CASSADRGHTDTQYF
TGTGCCAGCAGCGCCGACAGGGGTCACACAGATACGCAGTATTTT
>-|TRBV19|TRBJ1-1|-
CASSIRNTEAFF
TGTGCCAGTAGTATACGGAACACTGAAGCTTTCTTT
>-|TRBV7-9|TRBJ1-2|-
CASKRLAEDGYTF
TGTGCCAGCAAGCGATTGGCGGAAGATGGCTACACCTTC
>-|TRBV5-6|TRBJ1-2|-
CASSLWGGGTGYTF
TGTGCCAGCAGCTTGTGGGGGGGCGGCACTGGCTACACCTTC
>TRBD2|TRBV11-3|TRBJ2-1|once
CASSFRFSGGGYNEQFF
TGTGCCAGCAGCTTCCGATTTAGCGGCGGGGGATACAATGAGCAGTTCTTC
>TRBD2|TRBV5-4|TRBJ2-1|-
CASSPTGTSGRENEQFF
TGTGCCAGCAGCCCCACCGGGACTAGCGGGAGAGAAAATGAGCAGTTCTTC
>-|TRBV7-8|TRBJ2-4|-
CASSSRLGAGVGDIQYF
TGTGCCAGCAGCTCACGGCTAGGGGCAGGGGTGGGTGACATTCAGTACTTC
>-|TRBV9|TRBJ1-1|-
CASSVVGTHNTEAFF
TGTGCCAGCAGCGTAGTCGGGACACATAACACTGAAGCTTTCTTT
>TRBD2|TRBV28|TRBJ2-7|-
CASTPRGLAGKEYF
TGTGCCAGCACCCCGCGGGGGCTAGCGGGAAAGGAGTACTTC
>-|TRBV12-5|TRBJ2-7|few
CASGTGGEQYF
TGTGCTAGTGGTACCGGAGGGGAGCAGTACTTC
>-|TRBV7-3|TRBJ2-1|-
CASSQGRRGYNEQFF
TGTGCCAGCAGCCAGGGCCGCAGGGGCTACAATGAGCAGTTCTTC
>-|TRBV28|TRBJ1-1|-
CASSLLSEAFF
TGTGCCAGCAGTTTACTCTCTGAAGCTTTCTTT
>TRBD1|TRBV5-1|TRBJ2-7|-
CASSLTGGVYEQYF
TGCGCCAGCAGCTTGACAGGGGGCGTCTACGAGCAGTACTTC
>TRBD2|TRBV9|TRBJ2-7|-
CASSVGEREGRYEQYF
TGTGCCAGCAGCGTAGGGGAGCGGGAGGGCCGCTACGAGCAGTACTTC
>-|TRBV4-2|TRBJ2-7|-
CASSQAGVAAEQYF
TGTGCCAGCAGCCAAGCAGGCGTCGCAGCCGAGCAGTACTTC
>TRBD2|TRBV29-1|TRBJ2-1|-
CSVVLAGRDNEQFF
TGCAGCGTTGTGCTAGCGGGTAGAGACAATGAGCAGTTCTTC
>TRBD2|TRBV6-5|TRBJ2-2|-
CASSISGRGELFF
TGTGCCAGCAGCATTAGCGGGCGCGGGGAGCTGTTTTTT
>-|TRBV5-1|TRBJ2-1|-
CASRQAAGYNEQFF
TGCGCCAGCAGGCAGGCGGCGGGATACAATGAGCAGTTCTTC
>TRBD2|TRBV2|TRBJ2-5|once
CASSEAWTSAETQYF
TGTGCCAGCAGTGAAGCGTGGACTAGCGCCGAGACCCAGTACTTC
>TRBD2|TRBV28|TRBJ2-1|once
CASRERGSSYNEQFF
TGTGCCAGCAGAGAGCGGGGGAGCTCCTACAATGAGCAGTTCTTC
>TRBD2|TRBV10-1|TRBJ2-5|-
CASSESPSGSGHQETQYF
TGCGCCAGCAGTGAGTCACCTAGCGGGAGTGGACATCAAGAGACCCAGTACTTC
>-|TRBV7-3|TRBJ2-2|once
CASSSNRDTGELFF
TGTGCCAGCAGCTCAAACAGGGACACCGGGGAGCTGTTTTTT
>TRBD1|TRBV29-1|TRBJ1-4|once
CSVGTGGEKLFF
TGCAGCGTTGGGACAGGGGGCGAAAAACTGTTTTTT
>TRBD1|TRBV6-1|TRBJ1-3|-
CASSGGGQGARGNTIYF
TGTGCCAGCAGTGGAGGGGGACAGGGGGCGCGAGGAAACACCATATATTTT
>TRBD1|TRBV5-1|TRBJ1-1|-
CASSSQGTGGTEAFF
TGCGCCAGCAGCTCACAAGGGACAGGGGGAACTGAAGCTTTCTTT
>TRBD2|TRBV27|TRBJ2-7|few
CASSPLAGGTGEQYF
TGTGCCAGCAGTCCTTTAGCGGGAGGCACGGGCGAGCAGTACTTC
>TRBD2|TRBV27|TRBJ2-1|-
CASRGGRASYNEQFF
TGTGCCAGCAGGGGCGGGAGGGCCTCCTACAATGAGCAGTTCTTC
>-|TRBV6-5|TRBJ1-1|-
CASRFHQENTEAFF
TGTGCCAGCAGATTCCACCAGGAGAACACTGAAGCTTTCTTT
>-|TRBV14|TRBJ2-1|-
CASSQETSGDYNEQFF
TGTGCCAGCAGCCAAGAAACCAGCGGAGACTACAATGAGCAGTTCTTC
>TRBD2|TRBV28|TRBJ2-7|-
CASSLLREASYEQYF
TGTGCCAGCAGTTTATTGCGGGAGGCCTCCTACGAGCAGTACTTC
>TRBD1|TRBV28|TRBJ2-1|once
CASSRQGPYEQFF
TGTGCCAGCAGTCGACAGGGGCCCTATGAGCAGTTCTTC
>TRBD1|TRBV28|TRBJ1-4|-
CAIGQGFEKLFF
TGTGCCATCGGACAGGGTTTTGAAAAACTGTTTTTT
>TRBD1|TRBV7-9|TRBJ2-3|-
CASRPGQGTDTQYF
TGTGCCAGCAGGCCGGGACAGGGCACAGATACGCAGTATTTT
>TRBD2|TRBV19|TRBJ2-7|-
CASNLAVAGPYEQYF
TGTGCCAGTAATTTGGCCGTAGCGGGACCCTACGAGCAGTACTTC
>-|TRBV27|TRBJ1-2|-
CASSHQTGGGYTF
TGTGCCAGCAGCCACCAGACAGGAGGAGGCTACACCTTC
>-|TRBV6-5|TRBJ2-1|-
CASSYPSLNGNEQFF
TGTGCCAGCAGTTACCCGAGTCTGAATGGCAATGAGCAGTTCTTC
>-|TRBV6-5|TRBJ2-2|-
CAIREYTGELFF
TGTGCCATCCGGGAGTACACCGGGGAGCTGTTTTTT
>TRBD2|TRBV6-4|TRBJ2-1|-
CASSAGLDSYNEQFF
TGTGCCAGCAGTGCCGGACTAGACTCCTACAATGAGCAGTTCTTC
>TRBD2|TRBV19|TRBJ2-1|-
CASSSAWGLALKSSYNEQFF
TGTGCCAGTAGTTCCGCATGGGGACTAGCGCTTAAAAGCTCCTACAATGAGCAGTTCTTC
>-|TRBV7-9|TRBJ2-3|-
CASSQPRGRGGADTQYF
TGTGCCAGCAGCCAACCCCGGGGTCGGGGTGGCGCAGATACGCAGTATTTT
>-|TRBV5-4|TRBJ2-7|-
CASSPDSSSYEQYF
TGTGCCAGCAGCCCCGACAGTAGCTCCTACGAGCAGTACTTC
>TRBD2|TRBV28|TRBJ2-5|-
CASSLSLPRAGVGETQYF
TGTGCCAGCAGTTTATCCCTCCCCCGAGCGGGAGTTGGGGAGACCCAGTACTTC
>TRBD2|TRBV5-1|TRBJ2-3|-
CASSSRIAGTPDTQYF
TGCGCCAGCAGCTCTCGGATAGCGGGAACTCCGGATACGCAGTATTTT
>-|TRBV19|TRBJ1-2|-
CASSISGIGYTF
TGTGCCAGTAGTATATCGGGAATTGGCTACACCTTC